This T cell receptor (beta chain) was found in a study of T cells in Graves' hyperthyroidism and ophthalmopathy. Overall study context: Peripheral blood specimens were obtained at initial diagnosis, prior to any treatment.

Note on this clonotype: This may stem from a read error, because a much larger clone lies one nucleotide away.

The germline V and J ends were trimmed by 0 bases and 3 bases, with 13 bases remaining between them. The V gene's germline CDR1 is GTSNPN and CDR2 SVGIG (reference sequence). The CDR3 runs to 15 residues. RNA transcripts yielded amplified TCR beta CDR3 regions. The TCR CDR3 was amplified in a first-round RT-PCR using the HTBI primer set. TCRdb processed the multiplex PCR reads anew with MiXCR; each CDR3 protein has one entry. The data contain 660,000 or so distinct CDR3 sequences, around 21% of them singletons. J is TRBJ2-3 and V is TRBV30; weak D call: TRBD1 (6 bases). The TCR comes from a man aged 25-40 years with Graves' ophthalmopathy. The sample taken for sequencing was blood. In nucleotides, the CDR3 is TGTGCCTGGAGTGTAAACAGGGTGGGAACAGATACGCAGTATTTT. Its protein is CAWSVNRVGTDTQYF.